A single TCR beta chain is shown here with its context. The CDR3 covers 13 residues. Germline CDR1 MNHEY, CDR2 SVGAGI. The V end was cut by 5 bases, the J end by 2 bases, with 9 bases between. The repertoire was sequenced with immunoSEQ multiplex PCR; TCRdb's copy has only in-frame clones and lacks some. Here the sample spans about 84,000 clones, approximately 95% being singletons. The sample comes from a study of T cell changes during pregnancy in multiple sclerosis. Specimen: peripheral blood, collected in the second trimester of pregnancy. This chain links TRBV6-5 with TRBJ1-2; D is unclear. This sequence was found in a female donor in good health, enrolled as a control in a pregnancy study. The CDR3 reads CASSPAGNYGYTF. CDR3 DNA: TGTGCCAGCAGTCCCGCGGGGAACTATGGCTACACCTTC.